The clone carrying this T cell receptor beta chain occurred many times. Its antigen is unknown. PBMCs were obtained from roughly 9.5 ml of fresh peripheral blood. Germline V gene sequence: CDR1 MDHEN, CDR2 SYDVKM. V dropped 2 bases and J dropped 1 base, with 11 bases sitting between them. The CDR3 loop spans 15 amino acids. This sample stems from a study of Graves' ophthalmopathy and Graves' hyperthyroidism. Background on the study: Researchers obtained peripheral blood at initial diagnosis, before any treatment had begun. The study's findings and limits: Built on 13 signatures, a model told ophthalmopathy apart from stable hyperthyroidism with over 85% sensitivity and under 83% specificity.

The study amplified TCR beta CDR3 regions using RNA transcripts. HTBI-primed RT-PCR formed the first round, and a multiplex PCR formed the second. In TCRdb, the multiplex PCR reads were re-called with MiXCR into one record per CDR3 protein. The repertoire includes approximately 460,000 distinct CDR3 sequences, 13% to 15% of them detected once, and about a tenth sits in the top ten. The chain is built from TRBV28 and TRBJ1-1; the D is unclear. This clonotype was sampled from a woman aged 30 to 39 with Graves' ophthalmopathy. Sequenced input: blood. The CDR3 sequence: CASSLRRVSNTEAFF. In nucleotides, the CDR3 is TGTGCCAGCAGTTTACGCCGGGTCTCGAACACTGAAGCTTTCTTT.